These 31 T cell receptor beta chains were all obtained from the same sample, sequenced in a study of tumour-infiltrating T cells in Burkitt lymphoma. Profiling relied on immunoSEQ multiplex PCR, and the TCRdb table lists in-frame clones only, not all of them. The profile shows about 9,200 clones, less than 65% of them singletons. Sequencing used tumor tissue. The receptors derive from a human donor with diffuse large B-cell lymphoma.

The rearrangement uses TRBV4-2 and TRBJ1-1; TRBD1 aligns across 12 bases. The CDR3 totals 17 residues. The junction had 9 bases not matched to a gene; V was cut back by 4 bases and J by 3 bases. The V gene's germline CDR1 is LGHNA and CDR2 YNFKEQ. CDR3 in amino acids: CASSRWGQGAVDTEAFF. Written as DNA, the CDR3 is TGTGCCAGCAGCCGATGGGGACAGGGGGCTGTGGACACTGAAGCTTTCTTT.

The chain has TRBV4-1 and TRBJ2-3; TRBD2 matches 12 bases. The CDR3 runs 17 residues. V lost 0 bases to trimming and J lost 5 bases; unmatched junction nucleotides: 6. Germline assignment: CDR1 MGHRA and CDR2 YSYEKL. CDR3 in DNA: TGCGCCAGCAGCCAAGACCCTAGCGGGGGGGCTATAGATACGCAGTATTTT. It yields the protein CASSQDPSGGAIDTQYF.

This clone has a handful of counts. The V gene is TRBV19, the J gene TRBJ2-7; 7 bases agree with TRBD1. The V and J ends lost 5 bases and 2 bases, in that order; junction bases with no gene match: 6. Germline V gives CDR1 LNHDA, CDR2 SQIVND (reference sequence). The CDR3 contains 14 residues. The DNA of the CDR3 is TGTGCCAGTAGTCCCCCGAGGGGGCCCTACGAGCAGTACTTC. As protein: CASSPPRGPYEQYF.

This clone came up a few times. The V gene is TRBV7-9, the J gene TRBJ2-7, with D perhaps TRBD1 (6 bases). V lost 4 bases and J lost 2, with 12 bases in between. The CDR3 covers 14 residues. Germline assignment: CDR1 SEHNR and CDR2 FQNEAQ (reference sequence). The CDR3 DNA reads TGTGCCAGCAGCTCAAGGACAGTCCCCTACGAGCAGTACTTC. It encodes CASSSRTVPYEQYF.

The rearrangement uses TRBV2 and TRBJ2-1; 9 bases agree with TRBD2. There are 14 residues in the CDR3. Trimming took 10 bases from V and 8 from J; bases not matched to a gene: 12. Germline values: CDR1 SNHLY, CDR2 FYNNEI. The CDR3 reads CATTGGGVFDEQFF. CDR3 sequence (DNA): TGTGCCACGACGGGCGGGGGGGTTTTCGATGAGCAGTTCTTC.

The chain combines TRBV28 with TRBJ1-1; D is unclear. Trimming removed 4 bases at V and 7 bases at J, with 13 bases between. The germline CDR1 and CDR2 sequences are MDHEN and SYDVKM. This CDR3 is built from 13 residues. CDR3 residues: CASSWRRKNEAFF. The CDR3 DNA sequence: TGTGCCAGCAGTTGGCGGAGGAAGAATGAAGCTTTCTTT.

A single count supports this clone. V is TRBV5-4 and J is TRBJ1-2; the D gene is possibly TRBD1 (6 bases). Germline V gives CDR1 SGHNT, CDR2 YYREEE (reference sequence). V dropped 2 bases and J dropped 5 bases, with 13 bases sitting between them. The CDR3 is 14 amino acids. CDR3: CASSFQGMEYGYTF. The CDR3 region has the DNA TGTGCCAGCAGCTTCCAGGGGATGGAGTATGGCTACACCTTC.

This clone came up a few times. This chain joins TRBV2 and TRBJ1-1, with D possibly being TRBD1 (6 bases). The CDR3 has 16 amino acids. Per germline, CDR1 SNHLY and CDR2 FYNNEI. V was pared by 6 bases and J by 1 base, with 18 bases between. The CDR3 nucleotides are TGTGCCAGCAGCAGACAGGTATTGGGAAAGAACACTGAAGCTTTCTTT. Translated, it gives CASSRQVLGKNTEAFF.

The gene calls are TRBV18 and TRBJ2-1; D is uncertain. The ends were cut back, 3 bases at V and 4 bases at J, with 13 bases in the middle. The CDR3 loop spans 15 amino acids. CDR1 and CDR2 from the germline V gene are KGHSH and LQKENI. The CDR3: CASSPSADFYNEQFF. The CDR3 DNA sequence: TGTGCCAGCTCACCGTCCGCCGACTTTTACAATGAGCAGTTCTTC.

This clone was seen a handful of times. The rearrangement links TRBV30 to TRBJ1-1, with D perhaps matching TRBD1 (5 bases). This CDR3 comprises 14 residues. The germline V gene has CDR1 GTSNPN and CDR2 SVGIG (reference sequence). V lost 4 bases, J lost 3 bases, and 15 bases lay in between. In DNA, the CDR3 is TGTGCCTGGAATCCCGGGACCTGGGACACTGAAGCTTTCTTT. Encoded protein: CAWNPGTWDTEAFF.

This sequence joins TRBV29-1 and TRBJ1-1, with TRBD1 as a possible D gene (6 bases). Germline V gene data show CDR1 as SQVTM and CDR2 as ANQGSEA. V shed 7 bases and J shed 0 bases, with 6 bases lying between them. CDR3 size: 11 residues. Here the CDR3 DNA reads TGCAGCGGGACAGTGAACACTGAAGCTTTCTTT. Protein: CSGTVNTEAFF.

This clone was observed a few times. The rearrangement links TRBV20-1 to TRBJ1-2, with 8 bases aligning to TRBD1. V was clipped by 6 bases and J by 12 bases; unmatched bases: 6. Germline loops: CDR1 DFQATT, CDR2 SNEGSKA (reference sequence). This CDR3 has 10 amino acids. The chain's CDR3 is CSAHTGGNTF. CDR3 coding DNA: TGCAGTGCCCACACAGGGGGGAACACCTTC.

This clone was observed a handful of times. The rearrangement uses TRBV7-2 and TRBJ1-6; TRBD1 might be the D (6 bases). Germline V CDR1 and CDR2: SGHTA, FQGNSA. V gave up 3 bases and J gave up 6 bases, with 12 bases separating them. This CDR3 comprises 15 residues. The CDR3, as DNA: TGTGCCAGCAGCTTCGAGGGGACAACTAATTCACCCCTCCACTTT. Translated, it gives CASSFEGTTNSPLHF. Drawing the rest from reference TRBV7-2 and TRBJ1-6, the complete variable domain is GAGVSQSPSNKVTEKGKDVELRCDPISGHTALYWYRQSLGQGLEFLIYFQGNSAPDKSGLPSDRFSAERTGGSVSTLTIQRTQQEDSAVYLCASSFEGTTNSPLHFGNGTRLTVT.

This clone is medium-sized in the sample. The rearrangement uses TRBV25-1 and TRBJ1-1; no reliable D call. The V end lost 5 bases, the J end lost 0 bases, and 7 bases lay between the germline ends. The CDR3 spans 13 residues. The germline CDR1 and CDR2 sequences are MGHDK and SYGVNS. The CDR3 reads CASSLALNTEAFF. Written as DNA, the CDR3 is TGTGCCAGCAGTCTGGCCTTGAACACTGAAGCTTTCTTT.

The sample holds a few counts of this clone. J is TRBJ1-3 and V is TRBV29-1, with TRBD1 matching 7 bases. The V gene's germline CDR1 is SQVTM and CDR2 ANQGSEA. The CDR3 sequence is 14 residues long. Unmatched junction bases numbered 8, after V lost 6 bases and J lost 3 bases. This CDR3 is CSVDPTGIGNTIYF. CDR3 DNA sequence: TGCAGCGTCGACCCGACAGGGATTGGAAACACCATATATTTT.

The chain links TRBV7-8 to TRBJ2-7, with 7 bases lining up with TRBD2. Germline assignment: CDR1 SGHVS and CDR2 FQNEAQ. This CDR3 has 15 amino acids. Trimming removed 5 bases from V and 4 bases from J; junction bases left unmatched: 11. The DNA for the CDR3 is TGTGCCAGCAGCCAGGGTGGGGGGAGGGCATACGAGCAGTACTTC. Amino acid sequence: CASSQGGGRAYEQYF.

The chain links TRBV30 to TRBJ1-6, with D perhaps matching TRBD1 (6 bases). V was clipped by 1 base and J by 2 bases, with 9 bases between them. The CDR3 loop spans 15 amino acids. CDR1 GTSNPN and CDR2 SVGIG come from the germline V gene (reference sequence). The CDR3 DNA follows: TGTGCCTGGAGTGCAGGGGTTACCTATAATTCACCCCTCCACTTT. Amino acid sequence: CAWSAGVTYNSPLHF. The full variable domain, completed using reference TRBV30 and TRBJ1-6, is SQTIHQWPATLVQPVGSPLSLECTVEGTSNPNLYWYRQAAGRGLQLLFYSVGIGQISSEVPQNLSASRPQDRQFILSSKKLLLSDSGFYLCAWSAGVTYNSPLHFGNGTRLTVT.

Sample share makes this clone medium-sized. The genes are TRBV30 and TRBJ2-1; D gene ambiguous. The CDR3 has 11 amino acids. Trimming took 2 bases from V and 10 from J, leaving 9 bases between them. CDR1 and CDR2 from the germline V gene are GTSNPN and SVGIG (reference sequence). CDR3 region: CAWSIGREQFF. CDR3 nucleotides: TGTGCCTGGAGTATCGGAAGGGAGCAGTTCTTC.

The chain links TRBV2 to TRBJ1-1; D is perhaps TRBD1 (5 bases). The CDR3 runs 14 residues. The germline V gene encodes CDR1 SNHLY and CDR2 FYNNEI. Trimming took 6 bases from V and 1 from J, leaving 12 bases between them. CDR3 in amino acids: CASSRRRGNTEAFF. In DNA form, the CDR3 reads TGTGCCAGCAGCCGCCGAAGGGGGAACACTGAAGCTTTCTTT.

This clone was counted a few times. The chain couples TRBV7-3 to TRBJ1-1, with D maybe TRBD1 (6 bases). The V gene's germline CDR1 is SGHTA and CDR2 FQGTGA. V gave up 0 bases and J gave up 2 bases, with 10 bases separating them. The CDR3 spans 15 residues. CDR3 bases: TGTGCCAGCAGCTTAACCGGGACATCTAACACTGAAGCTTTCTTT. As protein: CASSLTGTSNTEAFF.

The CDR3 here is CAWSFPYGYGYTF. Written as DNA, the CDR3 is TGTGCCTGGAGCTTCCCCTACGGGTATGGCTACACCTTC. The chain links TRBV30 to TRBJ1-2, with D uncertain. Trimming shortened V by 3 bases and J by 5 bases, and 13 bases separated the two germline ends. In germline, CDR1 is GTSNPN, CDR2 SVGIG (reference sequence). The CDR3 loop spans 13 amino acids.

This clone was seen more than once but under ten times. The genes are TRBV5-6 and TRBJ1-1; D call uncertain. Per germline, CDR1 SGHDT and CDR2 YYEEEE. Trimming stripped 1 base from V and 3 bases from J, with 4 bases between. The CDR3 length is 12 residues. For the CDR3, the DNA is TGTGCCAGCAGCTTGTTTGACACTGAAGCTTTCTTT. Translation: CASSLFDTEAFF.

V usage is TRBV7-2 and J usage is TRBJ2-7; 7 nucleotides align to TRBD1. With V trimmed by 5 bases and J by 3 bases, 7 bases remained unmatched. CDR1 is SGHTA and CDR2 is FQGNSA in the germline V gene. CDR3 size: 14 residues. The CDR3 spells CASSPQGRSYEQYF. As DNA, the CDR3 is TGTGCCAGCAGCCCACAGGGGCGCAGCTACGAGCAGTACTTC.

The chain carries TRBV2 and TRBJ1-1; D remains unclear. Per the germline V gene, CDR1 is SNHLY and CDR2 is FYNNEI. The CDR3 length is 11 residues. The chain's CDR3 is CAEHRDTEAFF. DNA for the CDR3: TGTGCTGAGCACCGGGACACTGAAGCTTTCTTT.

This clone was detected a few times. The chain joins TRBV7-9 to TRBJ2-7; 8 bases map to TRBD1. The CDR3 extends over 15 amino acids. The germline gives CDR1 SEHNR, CDR2 FQNEAQ (reference sequence). V gave up 1 base and J gave up 3 bases; unmatched junction bases: 5. The CDR3 sequence is CASSLVLQGDYEQYF. For the CDR3, the DNA is TGTGCCAGCAGCTTAGTGCTACAGGGGGACTACGAGCAGTACTTC.

The count of this clone is one. The CDR3 nucleotides are TGCGCCAGCAGCCAACCAGGACAGGGTGGCTATGGCTACACCTTC. It yields the protein CASSQPGQGGYGYTF. The V and J genes are TRBV4-1 and TRBJ1-2; 8 positions match TRBD1. The J segment lost 4 bases and the V segment lost 2 bases, leaving 6 bases of the junction unmatched. The CDR3 extends over 15 amino acids. Germline values: CDR1 MGHRA, CDR2 YSYEKL.

The chain has TRBV5-1 and TRBJ1-1; D ambiguous. Per germline, CDR1 SGHRS and CDR2 YFSETQ. This CDR3 is 14 amino acids long. Deletions cut 2 bases from V and 0 bases from J, with 8 bases between. CDR3 amino acids: CASSFRHMNTEAFF. CDR3 nucleotide sequence: TGCGCCAGCAGCTTTAGGCACATGAACACTGAAGCTTTCTTT.

This clone was recorded a few times. The CDR3 is CASSLGAMNTEAFF. CDR3 coding DNA: TGTGCCAGCAGCTTGGGGGCCATGAACACTGAAGCTTTCTTT. The chain recombines TRBV7-6 with TRBJ1-1; TRBD1 might be the D (6 bases). This CDR3 region has 14 residues. Germline V CDR1 and CDR2: SGHVS, FNYEAQ. The V end lost 3 bases, the J end lost 0 bases, and 8 bases lay between the germline ends.

In regard to this clone: In the same sample, other DNA sequences code for this CDR3. V is TRBV5-6 and J is TRBJ2-6; D remains unclear. CDR1 and CDR2 from the germline V gene are SGHDT and YYEEEE. CDR3 size: 14 residues. The ends were cut back, 0 bases at V and 2 bases at J, with 3 bases in the middle. The CDR3 here is CASSLGTGANVLTF. CDR3 nucleotides: TGTGCCAGCAGCTTGGGGACTGGGGCCAACGTCCTGACTTTC.

This clone appeared a few times. The chain carries TRBV11-2 and TRBJ2-7; maybe TRBD2 (6 bases). This CDR3 has 16 residues. CDR1 and CDR2 (germline): SGHAT, FQNNGV. V gave up 0 bases and J gave up 3 bases, with 15 bases separating them. In nucleotides, the CDR3 is TGTGCCAGCAGCTTAGATCTAATACCGGGGGACTACGAGCAGTACTTC. It specifies CASSLDLIPGDYEQYF.

The V and J genes are TRBV19 and TRBJ1-5; D may be TRBD1 (5 bases). The CDR3 has 13 amino acids. Germline lookup yields CDR1 LNHDA and CDR2 SQIVND (reference sequence). The V gene lost 5 bases and the J gene lost 1 base, with 6 bases spanning the gap. For the CDR3, the DNA is TGTGCCAGTAGTTCAGGGAGCAATCAGCCCCAGCATTTT. Translating gives CASSSGSNQPQHF.